Listed here are 29 T cell receptor beta chains from one sample, sequenced in a study of blood T cell repertoires in COVID-19. The table came from immunoSEQ multiplex PCR; TCRdb's copy has only in-frame clones and leaves some out. The sample contains over 400,000 clones, about 89% of which appear only once. Source material: peripheral blood. These receptors were obtained from a woman between 45 and 65 years old with COVID-19, enrolled during active disease.

This clone has a handful of counts. This chain links TRBV3-1 (or the pseudogene TRBV3-2) with TRBJ1-2; TRBD1 agrees at 7 bases. This CDR3 region has 15 residues. CDR1 and CDR2 (germline): LGHDT, YNNKEL (reference sequence). J gave up 0 bases and V 4 bases, and 5 bases lay outside the gene matches. The CDR3 sequence: CASSPRGRANYGYTF. In DNA form, the CDR3 reads TGTGCCAGCAGCCCGAGGGGGCGGGCTAACTATGGCTACACCTTC.

V is TRBV28 and J is TRBJ1-2; a possible D gene is TRBD1 (5 bases). Germline V gene sequence: CDR1 MDHEN, CDR2 SYDVKM. Trimming removed 2 bases from V and 1 base from J, with 14 bases in between. The CDR3 totals 16 residues. CDR3 nucleotides: TGTGCCAGCAGTTTAACGGGGCCCGGGAGTAACTATGGCTACACCTTC. This sequence encodes CASSLTGPGSNYGYTF.

This sequence joins TRBV6-6 and TRBJ1-4; D unclear. V lost 3 bases and J lost 7, with 9 bases in between. CDR3 length: 13 residues. Per the germline V gene, CDR1 is MNHNY and CDR2 is SVGAGI (reference sequence). The CDR3 spells CASSYAPGEKLFF. The DNA for the CDR3 is TGTGCCAGCAGTTATGCCCCCGGTGAAAAACTGTTTTTT.

V usage is TRBV11-2 and J usage is TRBJ2-1; 8 bases map to TRBD1. CDR3 size: 15 residues. The ends lost 2 bases at V and 5 bases at J; junction bases unmatched: 5. CDR1 and CDR2 from the germline V gene are SGHAT and FQNNGV. The CDR3 DNA is TGTGCCAGCAGCTTACAGGGGGCTTTAGACAATGAGCAGTTCTTC. This translates into CASSLQGALDNEQFF.

This chain links TRBV4-1 with TRBJ2-3; TRBD2 matches at 12 bases. Losses at the gene ends were 4 bases for V and 4 bases for J; bases not matched to a gene: 9. This CDR3 region has 17 residues. In germline, CDR1 is MGHRA, CDR2 YSYEKL. Here the CDR3 DNA reads TGCGCCAGCAGCCCGGTGGCTAGCGGGGGGGTGGCAGATACGCAGTATTTT. Its translation: CASSPVASGGVADTQYF.

The V call is TRBV13, the J call TRBJ2-2; D gene ambiguous. There are 13 residues in the CDR3. Germline CDR1 PRHDT, CDR2 FYEKMQ (reference sequence). V lost 5 bases and J 3 bases, leaving 7 bases between the germline ends. This chain's CDR3 is CASSPRDTGELFF. Here the CDR3 DNA reads TGTGCCAGCAGCCCCCGGGACACCGGGGAGCTGTTTTTT.

The chain recombines TRBV30 with TRBJ2-1; 9 bases fit TRBD2. Losses at the gene ends were 5 bases for V and 3 bases for J; bases not matched to a gene: 2. There are 13 residues in the CDR3. Per the germline V gene, CDR1 is GTSNPN and CDR2 is SVGIG (reference sequence). Written as DNA, the CDR3 is TGTGCCTGGGCGGGGGGGTACTACAATGAGCAGTTCTTC. It yields the protein CAWAGGYYNEQFF.

The rearrangement uses TRBV5-1 and TRBJ1-1, with D maybe TRBD1 (5 bases). The CDR3 consists of 16 residues. CDR1 and CDR2 from the germline V gene are SGHRS and YFSETQ. The V end was cut by 0 bases, the J end by 4 bases, with 16 bases between. Here the CDR3 DNA reads TGCGCCAGCAGCTTGGATCAGGGTATAAGGAGCACTGAAGCTTTCTTT. It yields the protein CASSLDQGIRSTEAFF.

The chain recombines TRBV29-1 with TRBJ1-1, with D maybe TRBD1 (5 bases). V was trimmed by 4 bases and J by 5 bases, leaving 20 bases between them. Germline values: CDR1 SQVTM, CDR2 ANQGSEA. The CDR3 length is 15 residues. The CDR3 spells CSVALQGARETEAFF. The CDR3 coding sequence is TGCAGCGTTGCTTTGCAAGGGGCGCGAGAAACTGAAGCTTTCTTT.

This clone showed up just once. The chain recombines TRBV6-1 with TRBJ2-6, with 7 positions matching TRBD1. CDR1 is MNHNS and CDR2 is SASEGT in the germline V gene. V shed 0 bases, J shed 0 bases, and the junction held 2 bases outside the gene matches. The CDR3 sequence is 17 residues long. CDR3 region: CASSEAPGGSGANVLTF. Here the CDR3 DNA reads TGTGCCAGCAGTGAAGCGCCAGGGGGCTCTGGGGCCAACGTCCTGACTTTC.

The rearrangement uses TRBV28 and TRBJ1-1, with D possibly TRBD1 on 6 matching bases. Germline CDR1 and CDR2: MDHEN and SYDVKM. V lost 6 bases to trimming and J lost 1 base, with 9 bases between them. CDR3 length: 13 residues. Here the CDR3 reads CASRWTANTEAFF. Written as DNA, the CDR3 is TGTGCCAGCAGGTGGACAGCGAACACTGAAGCTTTCTTT.

This sequence joins TRBV20-1 and TRBJ2-3; possible D gene TRBD2, 6 bases. The CDR3 is 14 amino acids. From germline, CDR1 is DFQATT and CDR2 SNEGSKA (reference sequence). V was pared by 3 bases and J by 4 bases, with 14 bases between. The DNA for the CDR3 is TGCAGTGCTAGTTGGCGGGACGGGGCAGATACGCAGTATTTT. It codes for CSASWRDGADTQYF.

The chain links TRBV24-1 to TRBJ2-5; TRBD2 matches at 13 bases. There are 16 residues in the CDR3. V shed 5 bases, J shed 2 bases, and the junction held 4 bases outside the gene matches. Per the germline V gene, CDR1 is KGHDR and CDR2 is SFDVKD. In DNA, the CDR3 is TGTGCCACCAGTGTGGGGACTAGCGGGGCTCAAGAGACCCAGTACTTC. It specifies CATSVGTSGAQETQYF.

In its sample, this clone was seen once. The genes are TRBV5-8 and TRBJ2-7, with 7 bases aligning to TRBD1. In germline, CDR1 is SGHTS, CDR2 YDEGEE. V lost 4 bases to trimming and J lost 4 bases; unmatched junction nucleotides: 11. The CDR3 sequence is 15 residues long. CDR3 coding DNA: TGTGCCAGCAGCCCTGGACAGGCCAGAGCGTACGAGCAGTACTTC. Translated, it gives CASSPGQARAYEQYF.

The J gene is TRBJ1-5, the V gene TRBV5-1; 7 bases map to TRBD1. The CDR3 has 15 amino acids. The germline V gene encodes CDR1 SGHRS and CDR2 YFSETQ. With V trimmed by 3 bases and J by 4 bases, 7 bases remained unmatched. CDR3: CASSSDGTVNQPQHF. The CDR3 nucleotides read TGCGCCAGCAGCTCGGACGGGACAGTGAATCAGCCCCAGCATTTT.

The chain recombines TRBV12-3 or TRBV12-4 with TRBJ2-7; TRBD2 is a possible D gene (6 bases). This CDR3 comprises 12 residues. With 3 bases removed from V and 5 bases from J, the gap between germline ends came to 8 bases. The CDR3, as DNA: TGTGCCAGCAGTTTGGAGGGGAACGAGCAGTACTTC. Translation gives CASSLEGNEQYF.

This clone was counted a few times. The chain links TRBV2 to TRBJ1-6; 7 positions match TRBD1. The CDR3 is made up of 15 amino acids. Germline lookup yields CDR1 SNHLY and CDR2 FYNNEI. With 8 bases clipped from V and 5 bases from J, the junction kept 9 bases outside the gene matches. CDR3 protein: CASRPRTGNNSPLHF. The DNA of the CDR3 is TGTGCCAGCCGCCCTAGGACAGGCAATAATTCACCCCTCCACTTT.

The rearrangement links TRBV2 to TRBJ2-2; TRBD2 matches at 9 bases. After removal of 8 bases from V and 4 bases from J, the junction contained 5 bases not matched to a gene. Per germline, CDR1 SNHLY and CDR2 FYNNEI. CDR3 length: 14 residues. CDR3 DNA: TGTGCCAGCCAGCGGGGGGTTAGCACCGGGGAGCTGTTTTTT. Its protein product is CASQRGVSTGELFF.

The genes are TRBV19 and TRBJ2-2; TRBD1 agrees at 11 bases. The germline CDR1 and CDR2 sequences are LNHDA and SQIVND (reference sequence). The J segment lost 3 bases and the V segment lost 4 bases, leaving 1 base of the junction unmatched. The CDR3 has 15 residues. In nucleotides, the CDR3 is TGTGCCAGTAGTAGGGGACAGGGGGACACCGGGGAGCTGTTTTTT. Encoded protein: CASSRGQGDTGELFF.

This chain uses TRBV19 with TRBJ2-1, with 7 bases that match TRBD2. The CDR3 covers 15 residues. Trimming cost V 0 bases and J 3 bases; bases outside gene matches: 2. Germline CDR1 reads LNHDA; CDR2 reads SQIVND (reference sequence). The CDR3 bases are TGTGCCAGTAGTATAGACCCTAGCGGCTACAATGAGCAGTTCTTC. Encoded protein: CASSIDPSGYNEQFF.

The genes are TRBV6-4 and TRBJ1-1, with a possible D match to TRBD1 (5 bases). The V and J ends lost 2 bases and 0 bases respectively, with 10 bases between them. Germline V CDR1 and CDR2: MRHNA, SNTAGT. The CDR3 extends over 15 amino acids. Written as DNA, the CDR3 is TGTGCCAGCAGTGACAGGGGAACATTGAACACTGAAGCTTTCTTT. Protein sequence: CASSDRGTLNTEAFF.

The chain combines TRBV6-5 with TRBJ1-4; 8 bases are shared with TRBD1. This CDR3 contains 15 residues. CDR1 is MNHEY and CDR2 is SVGAGI in the germline V gene. The J segment lost 5 bases and the V segment lost 5 bases, leaving 7 bases of the junction unmatched. CDR3 bases: TGTGCCAGCAGTCCCGGACAGGGCGCAAATGAAAAACTGTTTTTT. This translates into CASSPGQGANEKLFF.

This sequence joins TRBV9 and TRBJ2-3; 9 bases fit TRBD2. Germline V lookup: CDR1 SGDLS, CDR2 YYNGEE. V lost 10 bases and J lost 3; bases outside the gene matches: 9. This CDR3 spans 14 amino acids. The CDR3 region is CAGAGGPSTDTQYF. In DNA, the CDR3 is TGTGCCGGCGCGGGGGGGCCGTCAACAGATACGCAGTATTTT.

V is TRBV9 and J is TRBJ2-1; no reliable D call. Trimming shortened V by 0 bases and J by 9 bases, and 10 bases separated the two germline ends. Germline V gene sequence: CDR1 SGDLS, CDR2 YYNGEE. This CDR3 has 13 amino acids. CDR3 region: CASSVAGIPEQFF. CDR3 DNA sequence: TGTGCCAGCAGCGTAGCAGGTATTCCTGAGCAGTTCTTC.

The V gene is TRBV5-4, the J gene TRBJ2-7; the match to TRBD2 covers 9 bases. Germline CDR1 SGHNT, CDR2 YYREEE (reference sequence). The CDR3 sequence is 14 residues long. V gave up 1 base and J gave up 2 bases; unmatched junction bases: 1. The CDR3 reads CASSLLAGTYEQYF. In nucleotides, the CDR3 is TGTGCCAGCAGCTTGCTAGCGGGGACCTACGAGCAGTACTTC.

The chain recombines TRBV5-1 with TRBJ2-7, with 10 bases identical to TRBD1. The CDR3 has 15 residues. Germline-derived CDR1 and CDR2 are SGHRS and YFSETQ. Losses at the gene ends were 4 bases for V and 7 bases for J; bases not matched to a gene: 11. CDR3 sequence reads: CASSETGTGVEEQYF. For the CDR3, the DNA is TGCGCCAGCAGCGAGACGGGGACAGGGGTAGAGGAGCAGTACTTC.

This clone was recorded only once. This chain uses TRBV7-2 with TRBJ1-2; 7 bases line up with TRBD1. Germline assignment: CDR1 SGHTA and CDR2 FQGNSA. V was clipped by 0 bases and J by 3 bases; unmatched bases: 10. The CDR3 sequence is 17 residues long. The CDR3 spells CASSLADRVFIDYGYTF. The CDR3 nucleotides are TGTGCCAGCAGCTTAGCCGACAGGGTTTTTATAGACTATGGCTACACCTTC.

V is TRBV12-3 or TRBV12-4 and J is TRBJ2-1, with 7 bases fitting TRBD1. The CDR3 is made up of 13 amino acids. V trimming: 6 bases; J trimming: 9 bases; junction bases outside the gene matches: 8. CDR3 loop: CASSSQGKGEQFF. The CDR3 DNA reads TGTGCCAGCAGCTCACAGGGGAAGGGTGAGCAGTTCTTC.

The chain couples TRBV7-9 to TRBJ1-4; no clear D. CDR3 length equals 13 residues. CDR1 and CDR2 from the germline V gene are SEHNR and FQNEAQ (reference sequence). V was pared by 5 bases and J by 2 bases, with 6 bases between. CDR3 in DNA: TGTGCCAGCAGCCCCGGGACTAATGAAAAACTGTTTTTT. It is translated as CASSPGTNEKLFF.